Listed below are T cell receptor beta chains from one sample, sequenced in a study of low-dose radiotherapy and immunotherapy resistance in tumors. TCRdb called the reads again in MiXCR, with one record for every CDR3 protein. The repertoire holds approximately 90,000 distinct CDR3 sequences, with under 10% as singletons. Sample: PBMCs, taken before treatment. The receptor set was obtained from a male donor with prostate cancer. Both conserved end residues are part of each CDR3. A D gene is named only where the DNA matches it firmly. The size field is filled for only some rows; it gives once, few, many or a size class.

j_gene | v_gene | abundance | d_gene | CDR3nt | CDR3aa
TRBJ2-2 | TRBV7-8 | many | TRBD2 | TGTGCCAGCAGCTTACGGCGGGAGTCGAACGGGGAGCTGTTTTTT | CASSLRRESNGELFF
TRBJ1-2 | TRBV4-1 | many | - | TGCGCCAGCAGCCAAGACTCCGGGGCCAAGTCCTATGGCTACACCTTC | CASSQDSGAKSYGYTF
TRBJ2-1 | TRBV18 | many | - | TGTGCCAGCTCACCGTCCACTTACAATGAGCAGTTCTTC | CASSPSTYNEQFF
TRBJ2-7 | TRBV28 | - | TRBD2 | TGTGCCAGCAGTCTAAGCGGGAGGGACTACGAGCAGTACTTC | CASSLSGRDYEQYF
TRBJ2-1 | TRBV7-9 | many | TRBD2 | TGTGCCAGTCTAGCGGGGGATCTCTCCAATGAGCAGTTCTTC | CASLAGDLSNEQFF
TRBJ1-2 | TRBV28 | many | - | TGTGCCAGCAGTGAAGAAACGGGACACCTTAACTATGGCTACACCTTC | CASSEETGHLNYGYTF
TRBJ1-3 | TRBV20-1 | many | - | TGCAGTGCTAGAGCGGGAGGAAACACCATATATTTT | CSARAGGNTIYF
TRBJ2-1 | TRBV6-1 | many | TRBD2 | TGTGCCAGCCTCAAGGGGAGGGCCGGTTACAATGAGCAGTTCTTC | CASLKGRAGYNEQFF
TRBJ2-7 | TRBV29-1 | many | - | TGCAGCGTCAACAAGGGGGGGCGAGGCGAGCAGTACTTC | CSVNKGGRGEQYF
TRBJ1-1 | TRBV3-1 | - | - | - | CASTNQTSMYLCASTLRNTEAFF